A selection of T cell receptor beta chains follows, all from one sample in a study of T cell changes during pregnancy in multiple sclerosis. Sequenced by immunoSEQ multiplex PCR; TCRdb stores in-frame clones only, minus some. The sample includes about 40,000 clones, around nine tenths of them seen just once. The sequencing used peripheral blood, collected in the first trimester of pregnancy. The receptors shown here come from a female donor in good health, enrolled as a control in a pregnancy study. Both conserved end residues are part of each CDR3. Fields, in order: D gene, V gene, clone size, J gene, CDR3 protein, CDR3 DNA. D genes are given only for firm matches. Not every row has a clone size; where given, it reads once, few, many or a size class.

.	TRBV5-1	.	TRBJ2-7	CASSTGTTNVYEQYF	TGCGCCAGCAGCACAGGGACTACCAACGTCTACGAGCAGTACTTC
.	TRBV19	.	TRBJ2-3	CASKGGVEADTQYF	TGTGCCAGTAAAGGGGGGGTTGAGGCAGATACGCAGTATTTT
.	TRBV27	.	TRBJ1-2	CASSLGSGNLYGYTF	TGTGCCAGCAGTTTGGGCTCAGGGAACCTCTATGGCTACACCTTC
.	TRBV9	.	TRBJ2-7	CASSPSDSVPSYEQYF	TGTGCCAGCAGCCCCTCCGACAGCGTTCCATCCTACGAGCAGTACTTC
.	TRBV7-2	.	TRBJ2-7	CASSFLGDPRRAYEQYF	TGTGCCAGCAGCTTCCTAGGAGACCCTCGCCGTGCCTACGAGCAGTACTTC
TRBD1	TRBV6-5	once	TRBJ2-2	CASSPTGETGELFF	TGTGCCAGCAGCCCGACAGGGGAGACCGGGGAGCTGTTTTTT
.	TRBV11-2	.	TRBJ2-6	CATAAYGANVLTF	TGTGCCACCGCCGCGTATGGGGCCAACGTCCTGACTTTC
.	TRBV9	.	TRBJ2-1	CASSVRGGGRAGTNEQFF	TGTGCCAGCAGCGTAAGGGGGGGAGGCAGGGCAGGGACCAATGAGCAGTTCTTC
TRBD1	TRBV15	few	TRBJ2-7	CATSPPRDSSYEQYF	TGTGCCACCAGCCCACCTCGGGACAGCTCCTACGAGCAGTACTTC
.	TRBV15	.	TRBJ2-2	CATSRAEGELFF	TGTGCCACCAGCAGAGCCGAGGGGGAGCTGTTTTTT
TRBD2	TRBV11-3	.	TRBJ2-3	CASSLVLAGGLSDTQYF	TGTGCCAGCAGCTTAGTACTAGCGGGAGGTTTATCAGATACGCAGTATTTT
TRBD2	TRBV15	.	TRBJ2-3	CATSPSGTPDTQYF	TGTGCCACCAGCCCTAGCGGGACACCAGATACGCAGTATTTT
TRBD1	TRBV28	.	TRBJ2-7	CASSFFIPGQGTDEQYF	TGTGCCAGCAGTTTTTTTATCCCCGGACAGGGTACGGACGAGCAGTACTTC
.	TRBV9	.	TRBJ1-2	CASSVAAQGSIYGYTF	TGTGCCAGCAGCGTAGCTGCACAGGGTAGTATCTATGGCTACACCTTC
TRBD2	TRBV11-2	once	TRBJ2-3	CASRLAGSGDTQYF	TGTGCCAGCAGGCTAGCGGGAAGTGGAGATACGCAGTATTTT
.	TRBV19	.	TRBJ1-2	CASSIGTANYGYTF	TGTGCCAGTAGTATAGGGACAGCTAACTATGGCTACACCTTC
.	TRBV5-1	few	TRBJ2-7	CASSPGQTLSYEQYF	TGCGCCAGCAGCCCTGGACAGACCCTCTCCTACGAGCAGTACTTC
.	TRBV11-2	.	TRBJ1-1	CASSPSIGGNTEAFF	TGTGCCAGCAGCCCATCAATCGGGGGGAACACTGAAGCTTTCTTT
.	TRBV6-1	.	TRBJ1-1	CASSERVRTEAFF	TGTGCCAGCAGTGAGAGGGTACGAACTGAAGCTTTCTTT
.	TRBV27	.	TRBJ2-2	CASSYGGINTGELFF	TGTGCCAGCAGCTACGGGGGAATCAACACCGGGGAGCTGTTTTTT
.	TRBV19	medium-sized	TRBJ1-6	CASCGSEGSPLHF	TGTGCCAGTTGTGGCTCGGAGGGATCACCCCTCCACTTT
.	TRBV7-2	.	TRBJ2-7	CASSLAQGTAWGVEQYF	TGTGCCAGCAGCTTAGCGCAAGGGACTGCCTGGGGGGTCGAGCAGTACTTC
TRBD2	TRBV5-6	.	TRBJ2-1	CASSAVSGRTENEQFF	TGTGCCAGCAGCGCCGTTAGCGGGAGGACTGAAAATGAGCAGTTCTTC
TRBD1	TRBV4-1	.	TRBJ2-7	CASSQASDRVTYEQYF	TGCGCCAGCAGCCAAGCATCGGACAGGGTTACCTACGAGCAGTACTTC
TRBD2	TRBV7-3	.	TRBJ2-1	CASSFTSGGTEFF	TGTGCCAGCAGCTTTACTAGCGGGGGCACGGAGTTCTTC
TRBD1	TRBV19	.	TRBJ2-7	CASSPGGIGSYEQYF	TGTGCCAGTAGCCCAGGGGGCATAGGTTCCTACGAGCAGTACTTC
TRBD1	TRBV5-1	.	TRBJ2-5	CASSPGDVGGRETQYF	TGCGCCAGCAGCCCCGGGGATGTAGGGGGCCGAGAGACCCAGTACTTC
TRBD1	TRBV19	.	TRBJ1-2	CASSSYSTGDGYTF	TGTGCCAGTAGTTCCTATTCGACAGGGGATGGCTACACCTTC
TRBD1	TRBV9	.	TRBJ1-4	CASSLRQGDEKLFF	TGTGCCAGCAGCCTCCGTCAGGGGGATGAAAAACTGTTTTTT
TRBD1	TRBV11-2	.	TRBJ1-2	CASSSLRDSNYGYTF	TGTGCCAGCAGCTCCTTAAGGGACAGTAACTATGGCTACACCTTC
.	TRBV28	.	TRBJ2-7	CASSQGRWAYEQYF	TGTGCCAGCAGTCAAGGGAGATGGGCCTACGAGCAGTACTTC
.	TRBV6-5	once	TRBJ2-2	CASERDTGELFF	TGTGCCAGCGAACGGGACACCGGGGAGCTGTTTTTT
.	TRBV14	.	TRBJ1-6	CASSPVPFAKLGNSPLHF	TGTGCCAGCAGCCCCGTCCCTTTCGCCAAGCTCGGGAATTCACCCCTCCACTTT
.	TRBV4-3	.	TRBJ1-1	CASSQRVEGNTEAFF	TGCGCCAGCAGCCAACGAGTCGAGGGGAACACTGAAGCTTTCTTT
.	TRBV6-1	.	TRBJ2-7	CASSGATAAYEQYF	TGTGCCAGCAGTGGGGCGACAGCCGCCTACGAGCAGTACTTC
.	TRBV4-1	.	TRBJ1-1	CASSQAAGLGTEAFF	TGCGCCAGCAGCCAAGCGGCGGGGTTGGGCACTGAAGCTTTCTTT
TRBD1	TRBV7-2	.	TRBJ2-7	CASSFHRGYEQYF	TGTGCCAGCAGCTTCCACAGGGGGTACGAGCAGTACTTC
.	TRBV5-1	.	TRBJ2-5	CASSLGEEGETQYF	TGCGCCAGCAGCTTGGGGGAGGAAGGGGAGACCCAGTACTTC
.	TRBV13	.	TRBJ1-2	CASSLGRLLYGYTF	TGTGCCAGCAGCTTAGGGCGGCTGCTCTATGGCTACACCTTC
TRBD2	TRBV5-4	.	TRBJ2-1	CASSSPSGYNEQFF	TGTGCCAGCAGCTCGCCTAGCGGGTACAATGAGCAGTTCTTC
.	TRBV4-2	.	TRBJ1-4	CASSQVGVEKLFF	TGTGCCAGCAGCCAAGTGGGAGTTGAAAAACTGTTTTTT
.	TRBV2	.	TRBJ1-4	CASRAATNEKLFF	TGTGCCAGCAGAGCCGCAACTAATGAAAAACTGTTTTTT
TRBD2	TRBV4-1	.	TRBJ2-2	CASSLRAGTNTGELFF	TGCGCCAGCAGCCTCCGAGCGGGAACTAACACCGGGGAGCTGTTTTTT
TRBD1	TRBV18	.	TRBJ1-6	CASSPPTGGRSPLHF	TGTGCCAGCTCACCACCGACAGGGGGAAGGTCACCCCTCCACTTT
.	TRBV4-1	.	TRBJ2-6	CASSQDAGGAGANVLTF	TGCGCCAGCAGCCAAGATGCCGGAGGCGCTGGGGCCAACGTCCTGACTTTC
.	TRBV6-1	.	TRBJ2-3	CASSELGGTTDTQYF	TGTGCCAGCAGTGAATTAGGGGGAACTACAGATACGCAGTATTTT
TRBD1	TRBV6-4	.	TRBJ1-1	CASSAGTGESEAFF	TGTGCCAGCAGTGCCGGGACAGGGGAGTCCGAAGCTTTCTTT
.	TRBV6-4	.	TRBJ2-6	CASSEGQISGANVLTF	TGTGCCAGCAGTGAAGGACAGATCTCTGGGGCCAACGTCCTGACTTTC
.	TRBV19	.	TRBJ1-2	CASSQGIYGYTF	TGTGCCAGTAGTCAGGGAATCTATGGCTACACCTTC
.	TRBV7-6	.	TRBJ1-1	CASSLVPRDTEAFF	TGTGCCAGCAGCTTAGTCCCCAGGGATACTGAAGCTTTCTTT
TRBD2	TRBV7-2	.	TRBJ2-7	CASSLGRGGTLIKQYF	TGTGCCAGCAGCTTAGGACGGGGGGGCACCCTTATCAAGCAGTACTTC
.	TRBV7-2	.	TRBJ1-4	CASSLDRAGGEKLFF	TGTGCCAGCAGCTTAGACAGGGCAGGAGGAGAAAAACTGTTTTTT
.	TRBV6-1	.	TRBJ1-5	CASSELGQFHQPQHF	TGTGCCAGCAGTGAATTGGGGCAGTTTCATCAGCCCCAGCATTTT